Given below is one T cell receptor (beta chain) in context. The germline gives CDR1 LNHDA, CDR2 SQIVND (reference sequence). Trimming took off 1 base at V and 0 bases at J, with 12 bases between the two ends. The CDR3 runs 17 residues. The data were taken from a study of blood T cell repertoires in COVID-19. Seattle patients were enrolled during active infection and followed longitudinally. Assay: immunoSEQ multiplex PCR; the TCRdb copy retains only in-frame clones and omits some. The sample consists of roughly 440,000 clones, approximately 88% of them appearing once. This TCR came from a woman in her 50s with COVID-19, enrolled during active disease. The V and J genes are TRBV19 and TRBJ1-4; D is perhaps TRBD1 (6 bases). What was sequenced was peripheral blood. The CDR3 loop reads CASSIAGAESTNEKLFF. The CDR3, as DNA: TGTGCCAGTAGTATAGCAGGGGCAGAATCAACTAATGAAAAACTGTTTTTT.